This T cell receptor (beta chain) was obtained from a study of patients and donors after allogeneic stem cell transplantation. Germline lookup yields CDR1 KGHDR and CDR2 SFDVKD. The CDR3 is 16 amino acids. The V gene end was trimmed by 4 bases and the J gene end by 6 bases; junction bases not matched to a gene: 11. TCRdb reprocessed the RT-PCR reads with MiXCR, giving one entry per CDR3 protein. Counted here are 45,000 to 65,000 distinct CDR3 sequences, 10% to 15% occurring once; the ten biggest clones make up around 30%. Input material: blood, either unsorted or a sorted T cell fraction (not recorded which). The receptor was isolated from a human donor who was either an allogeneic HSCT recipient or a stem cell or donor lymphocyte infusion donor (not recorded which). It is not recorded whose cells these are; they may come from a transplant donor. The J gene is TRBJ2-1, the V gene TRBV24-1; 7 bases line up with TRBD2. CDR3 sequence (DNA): TGTGCCACCAGTGACCTCGGACTAGATTCAGGCAATGAGCAGTTCTTC. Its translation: CATSDLGLDSGNEQFF.